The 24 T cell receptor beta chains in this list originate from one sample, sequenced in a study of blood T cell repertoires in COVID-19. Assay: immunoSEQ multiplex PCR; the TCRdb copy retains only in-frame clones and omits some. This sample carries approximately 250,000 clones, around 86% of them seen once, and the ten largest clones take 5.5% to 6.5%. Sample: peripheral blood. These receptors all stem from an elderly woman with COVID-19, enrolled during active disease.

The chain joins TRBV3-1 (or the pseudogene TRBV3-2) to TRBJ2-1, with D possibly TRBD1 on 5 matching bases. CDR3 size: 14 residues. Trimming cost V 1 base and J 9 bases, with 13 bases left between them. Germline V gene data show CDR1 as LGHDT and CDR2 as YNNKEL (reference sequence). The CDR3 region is CASSQGQGRIEQFF. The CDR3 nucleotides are TGTGCCAGCAGCCAAGGGCAGGGAAGAATTGAGCAGTTCTTC.

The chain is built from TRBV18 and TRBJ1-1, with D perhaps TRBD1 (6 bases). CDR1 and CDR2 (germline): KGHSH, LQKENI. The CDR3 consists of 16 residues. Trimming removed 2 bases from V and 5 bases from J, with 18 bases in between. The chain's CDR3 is CASSPLIGGAGTEAFF. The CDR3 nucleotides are TGTGCCAGCTCACCATTAATTGGGGGGGCCGGAACTGAAGCTTTCTTT.

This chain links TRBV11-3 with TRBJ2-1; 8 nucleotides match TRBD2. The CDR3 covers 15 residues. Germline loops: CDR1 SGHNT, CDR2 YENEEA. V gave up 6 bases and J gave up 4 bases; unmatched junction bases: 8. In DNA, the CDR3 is TGTGCCAGCAGTATAAGCGGGGGACCGTACAATGAGCAGTTCTTC. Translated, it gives CASSISGGPYNEQFF.

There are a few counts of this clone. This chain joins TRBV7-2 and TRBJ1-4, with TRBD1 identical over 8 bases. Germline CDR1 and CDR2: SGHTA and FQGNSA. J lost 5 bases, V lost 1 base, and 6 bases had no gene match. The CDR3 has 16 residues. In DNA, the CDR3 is TGTGCCAGCAGCTTAGGATTAGACAGGGGAAATGAAAAACTGTTTTTT. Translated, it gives CASSLGLDRGNEKLFF.

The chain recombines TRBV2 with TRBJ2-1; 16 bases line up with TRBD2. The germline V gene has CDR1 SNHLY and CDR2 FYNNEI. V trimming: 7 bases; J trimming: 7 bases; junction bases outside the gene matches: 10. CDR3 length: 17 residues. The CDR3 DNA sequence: TGTGCCAGCACGGGACTAGCGGGGGGGCCGGTTGCAAATGAGCAGTTCTTC. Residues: CASTGLAGGPVANEQFF.

CDR3: CASSQEDRVGTEAFF. The CDR3 nucleotides are TGTGCCAGCAGCCAAGAGGACAGGGTAGGGACTGAAGCTTTCTTT. The chain joins TRBV4-2 to TRBJ1-1, with 8 nucleotides matching TRBD1. The CDR3 consists of 15 residues. The germline V gene has CDR1 LGHNA and CDR2 YNFKEQ. The J segment lost 5 bases and the V segment lost 0 bases, leaving 5 bases of the junction unmatched.

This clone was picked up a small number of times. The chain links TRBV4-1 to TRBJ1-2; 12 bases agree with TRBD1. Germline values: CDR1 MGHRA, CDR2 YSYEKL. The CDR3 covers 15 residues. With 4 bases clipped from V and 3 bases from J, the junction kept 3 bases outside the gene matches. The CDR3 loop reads CASSLGQGAYYGYTF. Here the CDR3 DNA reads TGCGCCAGCAGCCTGGGACAGGGGGCTTACTATGGCTACACCTTC.

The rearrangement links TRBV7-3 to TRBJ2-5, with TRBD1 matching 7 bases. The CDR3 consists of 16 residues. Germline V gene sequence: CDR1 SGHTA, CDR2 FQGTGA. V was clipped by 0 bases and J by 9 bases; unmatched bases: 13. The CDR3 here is CASSLTATGTEVAQYF. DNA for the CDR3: TGTGCCAGCAGCTTAACGGCGACCGGGACAGAAGTGGCCCAGTACTTC.

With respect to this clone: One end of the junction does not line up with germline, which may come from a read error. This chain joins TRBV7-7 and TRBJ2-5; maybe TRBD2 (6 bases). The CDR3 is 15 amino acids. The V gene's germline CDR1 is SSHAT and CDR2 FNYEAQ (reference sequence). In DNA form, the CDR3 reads TGTGCTAGCAGCTTTGACGGGGGAGAACAAGAGACCCAGTACTTC. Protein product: CASSFDGGEQETQYF.

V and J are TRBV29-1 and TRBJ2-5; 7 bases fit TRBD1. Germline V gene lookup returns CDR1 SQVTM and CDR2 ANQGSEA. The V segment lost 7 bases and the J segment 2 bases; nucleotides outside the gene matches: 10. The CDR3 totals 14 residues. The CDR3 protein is CSAGTVGRQETQYF. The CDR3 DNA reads TGCAGCGCCGGGACAGTTGGTCGGCAAGAGACCCAGTACTTC.

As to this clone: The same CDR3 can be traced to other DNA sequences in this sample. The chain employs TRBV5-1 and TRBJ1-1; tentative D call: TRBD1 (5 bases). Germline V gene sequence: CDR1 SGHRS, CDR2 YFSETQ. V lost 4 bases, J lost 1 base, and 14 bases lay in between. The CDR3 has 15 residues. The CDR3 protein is CASSTDGAQNTEAFF. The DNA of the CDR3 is TGCGCCAGCAGCACGGATGGGGCTCAGAACACTGAAGCTTTCTTT.

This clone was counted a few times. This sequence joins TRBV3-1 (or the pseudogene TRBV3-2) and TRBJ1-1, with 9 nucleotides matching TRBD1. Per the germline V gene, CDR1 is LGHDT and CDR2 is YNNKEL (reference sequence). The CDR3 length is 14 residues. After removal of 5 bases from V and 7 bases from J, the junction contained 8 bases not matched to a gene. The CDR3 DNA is TGTGCCAGCAGCTTTGGACAGGGGTACGGTGAAGCTTTCTTT. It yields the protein CASSFGQGYGEAFF.

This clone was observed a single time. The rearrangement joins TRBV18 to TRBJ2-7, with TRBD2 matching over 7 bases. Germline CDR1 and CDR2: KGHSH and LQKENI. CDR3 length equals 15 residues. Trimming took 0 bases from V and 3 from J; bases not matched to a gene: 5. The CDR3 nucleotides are TGTGCCAGCTCACCACCCGCGGGACTAAACTACGAGCAGTACTTC. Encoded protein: CASSPPAGLNYEQYF.

The CDR3 region is CASSPQLSSGNTIYF. The DNA of the CDR3 is TGTGCCAGCTCACCACAGTTGAGCTCTGGAAACACCATATATTTT. The V gene is TRBV18, the J gene TRBJ1-3; D gene unclear. Germline V gives CDR1 KGHSH, CDR2 LQKENI. The length of the CDR3 is 15 residues. V lost 1 base, J lost 0 bases, and 7 bases lay in between.

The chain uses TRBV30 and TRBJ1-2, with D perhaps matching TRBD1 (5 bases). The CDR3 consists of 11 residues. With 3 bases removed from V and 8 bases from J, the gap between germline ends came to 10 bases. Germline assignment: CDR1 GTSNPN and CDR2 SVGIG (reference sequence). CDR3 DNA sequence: TGTGCCTGGAGAGCGGGGGGAGGCTACACCTTC. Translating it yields CAWRAGGGYTF.

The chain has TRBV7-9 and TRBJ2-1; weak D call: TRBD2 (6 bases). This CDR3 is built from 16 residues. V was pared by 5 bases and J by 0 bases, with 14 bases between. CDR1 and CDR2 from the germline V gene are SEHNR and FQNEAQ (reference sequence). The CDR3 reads CASSLSRGSSYNEQFF. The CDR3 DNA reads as TGTGCCAGCAGCCTTAGCCGGGGGTCCTCCTACAATGAGCAGTTCTTC. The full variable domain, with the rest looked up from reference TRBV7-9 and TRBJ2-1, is DTGVSQNPRHKITKRGQNVTFRCDPISEHNRLYWYRQTLGQGPEFLTYFQNEAQLEKSRLLSDRFSAERPKGSFSTLEIQRTEQGDSAMYLCASSLSRGSSYNEQFFGPGTRLTVL.

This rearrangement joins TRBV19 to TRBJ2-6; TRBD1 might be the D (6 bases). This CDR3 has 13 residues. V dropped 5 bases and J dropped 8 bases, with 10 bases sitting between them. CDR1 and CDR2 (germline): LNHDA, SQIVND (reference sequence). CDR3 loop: CASSEQGPNVLTF. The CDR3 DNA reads TGTGCCAGTAGTGAACAGGGCCCCAACGTCCTGACTTTC.

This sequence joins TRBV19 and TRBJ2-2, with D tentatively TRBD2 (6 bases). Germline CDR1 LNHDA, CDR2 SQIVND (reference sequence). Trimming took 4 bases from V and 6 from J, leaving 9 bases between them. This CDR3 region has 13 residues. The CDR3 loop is CASSSPGAGELFF. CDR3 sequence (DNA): TGTGCCAGTAGTAGTCCGGGGGCCGGGGAGCTGTTTTTT.

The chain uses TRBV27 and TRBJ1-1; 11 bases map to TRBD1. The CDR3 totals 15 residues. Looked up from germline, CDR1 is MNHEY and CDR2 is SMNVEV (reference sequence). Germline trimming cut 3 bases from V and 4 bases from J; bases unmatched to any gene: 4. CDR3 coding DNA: TGTGCCAGCAGTTTCGGCGGGACAGGGGGCACTGAAGCTTTCTTT. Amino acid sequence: CASSFGGTGGTEAFF.

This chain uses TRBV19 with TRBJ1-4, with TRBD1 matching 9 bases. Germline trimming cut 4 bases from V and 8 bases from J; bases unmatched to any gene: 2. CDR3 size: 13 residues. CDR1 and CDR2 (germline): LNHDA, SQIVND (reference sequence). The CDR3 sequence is CASSNRGQEKLFF. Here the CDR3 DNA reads TGTGCCAGTAGTAACAGGGGGCAAGAAAAACTGTTTTTT.

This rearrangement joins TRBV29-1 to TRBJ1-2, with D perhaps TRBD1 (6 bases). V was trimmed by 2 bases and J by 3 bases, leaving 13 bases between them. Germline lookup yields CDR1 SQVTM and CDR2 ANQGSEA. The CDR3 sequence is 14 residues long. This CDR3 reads CSVEKIGQHYGYTF. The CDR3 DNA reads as TGCAGCGTTGAAAAGATAGGACAGCACTATGGCTACACCTTC.

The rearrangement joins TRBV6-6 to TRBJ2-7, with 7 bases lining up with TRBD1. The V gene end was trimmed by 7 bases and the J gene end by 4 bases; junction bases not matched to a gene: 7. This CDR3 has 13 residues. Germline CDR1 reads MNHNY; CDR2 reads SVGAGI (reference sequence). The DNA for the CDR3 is TGTGCCAGCACATTCCGGGACAGATACGAGCAGTACGTC. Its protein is CASTFRDRYEQYV.

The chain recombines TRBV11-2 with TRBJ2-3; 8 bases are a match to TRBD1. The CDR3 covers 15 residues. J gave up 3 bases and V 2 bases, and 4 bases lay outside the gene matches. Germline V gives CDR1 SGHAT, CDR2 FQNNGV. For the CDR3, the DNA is TGTGCCAGCAGCTTACAGGGGGCGCGGACAGATACGCAGTATTTT. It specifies CASSLQGARTDTQYF. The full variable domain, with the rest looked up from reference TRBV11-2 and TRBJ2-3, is EAGVAQSPRYKIIEKRQSVAFWCNPISGHATLYWYQQILGQGPKLLIQFQNNGVVDDSQLPKDRFSAERLKGVDSTLKIQPAKLEDSAVYLCASSLQGARTDTQYFGPGTRLTVL.

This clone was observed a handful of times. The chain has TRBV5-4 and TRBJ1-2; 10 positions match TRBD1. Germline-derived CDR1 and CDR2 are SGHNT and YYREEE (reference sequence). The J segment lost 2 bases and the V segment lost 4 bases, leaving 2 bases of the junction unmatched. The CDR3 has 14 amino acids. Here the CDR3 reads CASSMTGGNYGYTF. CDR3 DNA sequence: TGTGCCAGCAGCATGACAGGGGGCAACTATGGCTACACCTTC. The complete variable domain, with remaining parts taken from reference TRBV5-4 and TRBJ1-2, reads ETGVTQSPTHLIKTRGQQVTLRCSSQSGHNTVSWYQQALGQGPQFIFQYYREEENGRGNFPPRFSGLQFPNYSSELNVNALELDDSALYLCASSMTGGNYGYTFGSGTRLTVV.